Shown below are 29 T cell receptor beta chains from a single sample sequenced in a study of blood T cell repertoires in COVID-19. Assay: immunoSEQ multiplex PCR; the TCRdb copy retains only in-frame clones and omits some. The repertoire has around 63,000 clones, approximately 80% of them found once; the top ten carry roughly 7%. Material: peripheral blood. Source of these receptors: a man between 60 and 75 years old with acute or convalescent COVID-19.

The chain links TRBV5-6 to TRBJ1-5, with 7 bases lining up with TRBD1. V trimming: 0 bases; J trimming: 3 bases; junction bases outside the gene matches: 3. This CDR3 has 15 amino acids. Per germline, CDR1 SGHDT and CDR2 YYEEEE. CDR3 region: CASSLEGTANQPQHF. The CDR3 DNA sequence: TGTGCCAGCAGCTTGGAGGGGACAGCCAATCAGCCCCAGCATTTT.

The rearrangement joins TRBV10-3 to TRBJ1-1, with TRBD1 as a possible D gene (6 bases). The germline V gene has CDR1 ENHRY and CDR2 SYGVKD. Trimming removed 6 bases at V and 11 bases at J, with 13 bases between. There are 11 residues in the CDR3. CDR3 in amino acids: CAISAGQNAFF. DNA for the CDR3: TGTGCCATCAGCGCAGGACAGAACGCTTTCTTT.

This sequence joins TRBV6-1 and TRBJ1-2, with D perhaps TRBD1 (5 bases). In germline, CDR1 is MNHNS, CDR2 SASEGT. Deletions cut 2 bases from V and 8 bases from J, with 6 bases between. There are 11 residues in the CDR3. For the CDR3, the DNA is TGTGCCAGCAGTGAAAAGGGGGGCTACACCTTC. Amino acid sequence: CASSEKGGYTF.

This chain connects TRBV5-4 to TRBJ1-1, with 7 bases matching TRBD1. The CDR3 covers 15 residues. The junction had 9 bases not matched to a gene; V was cut back by 0 bases and J by 7 bases. CDR1 SGHNT and CDR2 YYREEE come from the germline V gene (reference sequence). The CDR3 loop reads CASSLARGDLGEAFF. CDR3 bases: TGTGCCAGCAGCTTGGCCAGGGGGGATTTGGGTGAAGCTTTCTTT.

The chain couples TRBV28 to TRBJ1-2; D not certain. Between the trimmed V and J ends, which lost 2 bases and 5 bases, there was a span of 6 bases. CDR3 size: 12 residues. CDR1 and CDR2 (germline): MDHEN, SYDVKM. Here the CDR3 DNA reads TGTGCCAGCAGTTTAGTGCGTTATGGCTACACCTTC. This codes for CASSLVRYGYTF.

The chain joins TRBV27 to TRBJ2-1, with 7 bases aligning to TRBD2. This CDR3 has 15 residues. V lost 8 bases and J lost 2; bases outside the gene matches: 9. Germline CDR1 reads MNHEY; CDR2 reads SMNVEV (reference sequence). The CDR3 sequence: CASRYRSGTYNEQFF. The DNA for the CDR3 is TGTGCCAGCCGTTACCGCAGCGGGACCTACAATGAGCAGTTCTTC.

This rearrangement joins TRBV6-5 to TRBJ1-1; possible D gene TRBD1, 5 bases. V was pared by 0 bases and J by 0 bases, with 5 bases between. This CDR3 spans 14 amino acids. Germline loops: CDR1 MNHEY, CDR2 SVGAGI. The CDR3 loop reads CASSYSGVNTEAFF. Here the CDR3 DNA reads TGTGCCAGCAGTTACTCAGGGGTGAACACTGAAGCTTTCTTT.

This clone came up a few times. J is TRBJ1-6 and V is TRBV7-3; TRBD1 matches 7 bases. V trimming: 5 bases; J trimming: 5 bases; junction bases outside the gene matches: 12. The CDR3 is 17 amino acids. Germline V gene data show CDR1 as SGHTA and CDR2 as FQGTGA. The CDR3 loop reads CASSLKLTGDHNSPLHF. The CDR3 DNA is TGTGCCAGCAGCCTAAAACTCACAGGGGACCATAATTCACCCCTCCACTTT. The whole variable domain, remainder taken from reference TRBV7-3 and TRBJ1-6, is GAGVSQTPSNKVTEKGKYVELRCDPISGHTALYWYRQSLGQGPEFLIYFQGTGAADDSGLPNDRFFAVRPEGSVSTLKIQRTERGDSAVYLCASSLKLTGDHNSPLHFGNGTRLTVT.

CDR3 sequence: CASKPRDRGLSGANVLTF. The CDR3 coding sequence is TGTGCCAGCAAACCAAGGGACAGGGGGCTCTCTGGGGCCAACGTCCTGACTTTC. This rearrangement joins TRBV2 to TRBJ2-6, with 12 positions matching TRBD1. CDR1 is SNHLY, CDR2 FYNNEI, per germline. The CDR3 has 18 amino acids. After removal of 7 bases from V and 0 bases from J, the junction contained 7 bases not matched to a gene. Complete variable domain (other parts from reference TRBV2 and TRBJ2-6): EPEVTQTPSHQVTQMGQEVILRCVPISNHLYFYWYRQILGQKVEFLVSFYNNEISEKSEIFDDQFSVERPDGSNFTLKIRSTKLEDSAMYFCASKPRDRGLSGANVLTFGAGSRLTVL.

This clone has a single count. The chain uses TRBV24-1 and TRBJ2-3; possibly TRBD1 for D (5 bases). CDR3 length: 17 amino acids. Trimming removed 2 bases at V and 2 bases at J, with 16 bases between. In germline, CDR1 is KGHDR, CDR2 SFDVKD. The CDR3 coding sequence is TGTGCCACCAGTGATTCCCGACAGCACACCGCCACAGATACGCAGTATTTT. The encoded protein is CATSDSRQHTATDTQYF.

The CDR3 DNA follows: TGTGCCAGTATGTTACACCAGGGGTCCACCGGGGAGCTGTTTTTT. Its translation is CASMLHQGSTGELFF. This chain uses TRBV19 with TRBJ2-2, with D possibly matching TRBD1 (6 bases). V was cut by 7 bases and J by 4 bases, with 16 bases left in between. This CDR3 region has 15 residues. Germline loops: CDR1 LNHDA, CDR2 SQIVND (reference sequence). Looking up the rest from reference TRBV19 and TRBJ2-2 gives the full variable domain: DGGITQSPKYLFRKEGQNVTLSCEQNLNHDAMYWYRQDPGQGLRLIYYSQIVNDFQKGDIAEGYSVSREKKESFPLTVTSAQKNPTAFYLCASMLHQGSTGELFFGEGSRLTVL.

This chain uses TRBV28 with TRBJ2-3, with D perhaps matching TRBD1 (6 bases). Germline V CDR1 and CDR2: MDHEN, SYDVKM. Trimming pared 6 bases from V and 7 bases from J, leaving 26 bases between. This CDR3 region has 17 residues. This chain's CDR3 is CASSLDSIPRPQNTQYF. CDR3 bases: TGTGCCAGCAGCCTGGACAGTATCCCCCGCCCACAGAATACGCAGTATTTT.

The chain carries TRBV5-1 and TRBJ1-1, with 9 bases aligning to TRBD1. CDR1 is SGHRS and CDR2 is YFSETQ in the germline V gene. The CDR3 has 16 residues. V dropped 5 bases and J dropped 1; count of bases not matched to a gene: 9. DNA of the CDR3: TGCGCCAGCAGAAAAACGCCGGGACAGGGGAACACTGAAGCTTTCTTT. Amino acid sequence: CASRKTPGQGNTEAFF.

This chain connects TRBV6-4 to TRBJ2-1, with D perhaps TRBD2 (7 bases). The CDR3 length is 15 residues. The germline gives CDR1 MRHNA, CDR2 SNTAGT. Trimming took off 3 bases at V and 0 bases at J, with 9 bases between the two ends. The CDR3 loop is CASSEGGLSYNEQFF. In nucleotides, the CDR3 is TGTGCCAGCAGTGAGGGGGGGCTCTCCTACAATGAGCAGTTCTTC.

The chain recombines TRBV19 with TRBJ2-3; TRBD2 aligns across 7 bases. Germline-derived CDR1 and CDR2 are LNHDA and SQIVND (reference sequence). V was pared by 3 bases and J by 3 bases, with 9 bases of the junction left unmatched. CDR3 length: 16 amino acids. The CDR3 region has the DNA TGTGCCAGTAGTATTGCCCTAGCGGCCTTTACAGATACGCAGTATTTT. Protein product: CASSIALAAFTDTQYF.

This clone is medium-sized (0.01 to 0.1%) within its sample. V gene TRBV6-1 combines with J gene TRBJ1-5; 10 nucleotides align to TRBD1. The germline V gene encodes CDR1 MNHNS and CDR2 SASEGT. Trimming took 0 bases from V and 5 from J; bases not matched to a gene: 4. This CDR3 region has 16 residues. CDR3 DNA: TGTGCCAGCAGTGAAGCGGGGACAGGGGCGTATCAGCCCCAGCATTTT. Translating gives CASSEAGTGAYQPQHF.

This clone was seen a few times. The chain employs TRBV7-2 and TRBJ2-7, with a weak D call TRBD2 (5 bases). V was pared by 7 bases and J by 6 bases, with 22 bases between. CDR3 size: 15 residues. The germline CDR1 and CDR2 sequences are SGHTA and FQGNSA. The CDR3 here is CASTPGRSSFSEQYF. In nucleotides, the CDR3 is TGTGCCAGCACCCCGGGTAGATCTAGCTTCTCCGAGCAGTACTTC.

This clone appeared a few times. V usage is TRBV30 and J usage is TRBJ2-7; tentative D call: TRBD2 (6 bases). CDR1 is GTSNPN, CDR2 SVGIG, per germline (reference sequence). V was cut by 0 bases and J by 6 bases, with 18 bases left in between. The CDR3 covers 15 residues. The CDR3 DNA reads as TGTGCCTGGAGTGTAATCGGCGGGGCAGGGAGCGAGCAGTACTTC. Translated, it gives CAWSVIGGAGSEQYF.

This chain uses TRBV5-5 with TRBJ2-3, with 12 positions matching TRBD2. The V segment lost 7 bases and the J segment 9 bases; nucleotides outside the gene matches: 9. The CDR3 extends over 14 amino acids. Germline CDR1 reads SGHKS; CDR2 reads YYEKEE (reference sequence). In DNA form, the CDR3 reads TGTGCCAGCGCAGGGGACCTAGCGGGGGGGACGCAGTATTTT. Residues: CASAGDLAGGTQYF.

The chain joins TRBV21-1 to TRBJ2-7; the table gives TRBD1 as D, unverified against the DNA. TRBV21-1 is a recognized pseudogene. The CDR3 covers 14 residues. The CDR3 sequence: CASINGRAPYEQYF. The CDR3 DNA reads TGTGCCAGCATTAATGGCAGGGCTCCCTACGAGCAGTACTTC.

A few counts support this clone. The junction departs from germline at one end; a sequencing error may be responsible. The chain recombines TRBV19 with TRBJ1-2; a weak D match, TRBD1 (6 bases). Germline V gives CDR1 LNHDA, CDR2 SQIVND (reference sequence). This CDR3 comprises 15 residues. CDR3 DNA: TGTGCCAGCAGTATCCCAAACAGGGCAAACTATGGCTACACCTTC. Translated: CASSIPNRANYGYTF. The variable domain in full, with the rest retrieved from reference TRBV19 and TRBJ1-2, is DGGITQSPKYLFRKEGQNVTLSCEQNLNHDAMYWYRQDPGQGLRLIYYSQIVNDFQKGDIAEGYSVSREKKESFPLTVTSAQKNPTAFYLCASSIPNRANYGYTFGSGTRLTVV.

The chain recombines TRBV6-5 with TRBJ1-2; D uncertain. Trimming shortened V by 5 bases and J by 4 bases, and 11 bases separated the two germline ends. Germline V gene lookup returns CDR1 MNHEY and CDR2 SVGAGI. The CDR3 contains 13 residues. The CDR3 bases are TGTGCCAGCAGTCGGGGATTCGGCTATGGCTACACCTTC. It is translated as CASSRGFGYGYTF.

This chain joins TRBV7-6 and TRBJ2-3, with TRBD2 as a possible D gene (7 bases). This CDR3 is built from 20 residues. Germline CDR1 reads SGHVS; CDR2 reads FNYEAQ. V was pared by 1 base and J by 2 bases, with 25 bases between. The CDR3 region is CASSLVRSGGLRNPTDTQYF. The CDR3 region has the DNA TGTGCCAGCAGCTTAGTTCGATCGGGGGGCCTAAGAAACCCCACAGATACGCAGTATTTT.

This chain uses TRBV13 with TRBJ2-3; 7 positions agree with TRBD2. Trimming at V came to 0 bases and at J to 5 bases, leaving 5 bases not matched to a gene. There are 15 residues in the CDR3. Germline CDR1 is PRHDT and CDR2 is FYEKMQ (reference sequence). The DNA for the CDR3 is TGTGCCAGCAGCTTAGGACGGGGGGAGGTAGATACGCAGTATTTT. Residues: CASSLGRGEVDTQYF.

The V call is TRBV27, the J call TRBJ2-7; TRBD1 matches at 10 bases. CDR1 and CDR2 from the germline V gene are MNHEY and SMNVEV (reference sequence). After removal of 6 bases from V and 6 bases from J, the junction contained 8 bases not matched to a gene. The CDR3 is 14 amino acids. The CDR3 DNA is TGTGCCAGCAGCTCAGGACAGGGGGTTATCGAGCAGTACTTC. This translates into CASSSGQGVIEQYF.

This chain links TRBV27 with TRBJ2-7, with D tentatively TRBD1 (5 bases). V was pared by 6 bases and J by 2 bases, with 8 bases between. CDR1 and CDR2 (germline): MNHEY, SMNVEV (reference sequence). This CDR3 spans 12 amino acids. CDR3 sequence: CASRGQTYEQYF. The CDR3 DNA sequence: TGTGCCAGCAGAGGACAAACCTACGAGCAGTACTTC.

This rearrangement joins TRBV18 to TRBJ2-2; 7 bases agree with TRBD1. The CDR3 covers 14 residues. Germline CDR1 and CDR2: KGHSH and LQKENI. The V gene end was trimmed by 5 bases and the J gene end by 4 bases; junction bases not matched to a gene: 4. The CDR3 spells CASSEGQFTGELFF. The DNA for the CDR3 is TGTGCCAGCTCAGAGGGACAGTTCACCGGGGAGCTGTTTTTT.

V is TRBV30 and J is TRBJ2-3; D is perhaps TRBD2 (5 bases). The germline V gene encodes CDR1 GTSNPN and CDR2 SVGIG (reference sequence). The CDR3 spans 14 residues. Trimming removed 4 bases at V and 0 bases at J, with 11 bases between. CDR3 protein: CAWTPGISTDTQYF. In DNA, the CDR3 is TGTGCCTGGACGCCGGGAATTAGCACAGATACGCAGTATTTT.

The chain recombines TRBV3-1 (or the pseudogene TRBV3-2) with TRBJ1-4; a possible D gene is TRBD1 (6 bases). The CDR3 has 14 amino acids. The V end lost 5 bases, the J end lost 8 bases, and 15 bases lay between the germline ends. CDR1 is LGHDT and CDR2 is YNNKEL in the germline V gene (reference sequence). Here the CDR3 reads CASSSPGAGEKLFF. CDR3 in DNA: TGTGCCAGCAGCTCTCCAGGGGCAGGGGAAAAACTGTTTTTT.